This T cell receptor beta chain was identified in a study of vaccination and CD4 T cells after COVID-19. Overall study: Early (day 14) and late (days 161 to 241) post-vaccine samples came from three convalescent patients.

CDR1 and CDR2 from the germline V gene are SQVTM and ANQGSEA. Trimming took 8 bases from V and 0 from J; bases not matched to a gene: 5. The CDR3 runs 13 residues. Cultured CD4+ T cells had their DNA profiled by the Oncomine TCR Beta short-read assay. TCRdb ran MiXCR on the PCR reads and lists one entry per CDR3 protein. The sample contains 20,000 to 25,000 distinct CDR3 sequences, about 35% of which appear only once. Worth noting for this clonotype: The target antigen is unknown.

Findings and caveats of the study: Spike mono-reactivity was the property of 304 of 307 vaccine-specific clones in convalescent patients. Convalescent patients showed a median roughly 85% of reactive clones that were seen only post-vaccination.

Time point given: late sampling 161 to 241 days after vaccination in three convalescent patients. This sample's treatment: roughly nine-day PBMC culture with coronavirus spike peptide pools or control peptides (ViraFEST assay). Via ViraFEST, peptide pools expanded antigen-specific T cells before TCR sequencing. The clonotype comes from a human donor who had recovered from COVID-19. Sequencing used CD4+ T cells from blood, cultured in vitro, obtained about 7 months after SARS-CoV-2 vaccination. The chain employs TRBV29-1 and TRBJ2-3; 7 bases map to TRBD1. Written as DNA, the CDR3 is TGCAGCACACGACAGGGTAGCACAGATACGCAGTATTTT. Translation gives CSTRQGSTDTQYF.